Following are 18 T cell receptor beta chains from one sample sequenced in a study of cytomegalovirus exposure and HLA in healthy donors. The PCR used 60 Vbeta and 13 Jbeta primers. Libraries were prepared by immunoSEQ multiplex PCR; TCRdb keeps only in-frame clonotypes and omits some of them. Found here are around 130,000 clones, approximately 86% of them singletons; the top ten hold more than 1.5%. The sample consisted of PBMCs. These receptors were obtained from a boy aged 10-17 years in good health and CMV-seronegative.

The V and J genes are TRBV30 and TRBJ1-1; D might be TRBD1 (6 bases). Germline loops: CDR1 GTSNPN, CDR2 SVGIG (reference sequence). The CDR3 totals 13 residues. V was shortened by 5 bases and J by 1 base, with 11 bases between the two germline ends. The CDR3 coding sequence is TGTGCCTGGGGGAACAGGGCGAACACTGAAGCTTTCTTT. Amino acids: CAWGNRANTEAFF. Full variable domain (outside the CDR3, taken from reference TRBV30 and TRBJ1-1): SQTIHQWPATLVQPVGSPLSLECTVEGTSNPNLYWYRQAAGRGLQLLFYSVGIGQISSEVPQNLSASRPQDRQFILSSKKLLLSDSGFYLCAWGNRANTEAFFGQGTRLTVV.

The chain joins TRBV6-1 to TRBJ2-3; TRBD1 matches at 7 bases. Germline V lookup: CDR1 MNHNS, CDR2 SASEGT. Unmatched junction bases numbered 9, after V lost 10 bases and J lost 2 bases. This CDR3 is built from 14 residues. DNA for the CDR3: TGTGCCACTTCGACAGGGTCCTTCACAGATACGCAGTATTTT. It is translated as CATSTGSFTDTQYF.

The chain carries TRBV6-6 and TRBJ1-2; D is ambiguous. V was trimmed by 4 bases and J by 8 bases, leaving 20 bases between them. The CDR3 sequence is 15 residues long. CDR1 MNHNY and CDR2 SVGAGI come from the germline V gene (reference sequence). The CDR3 protein is CASSFPVTPTFGYTF. The CDR3 DNA reads as TGTGCCAGCAGTTTCCCGGTGACACCCACCTTCGGCTACACCTTC.

CDR3 nucleotides: TGTGCCAGCAGCGGAGACAGGGGGCAGTACTTC. This gives the protein CASSGDRGQYF. This chain links TRBV7-8 with TRBJ2-7; TRBD1 agrees at 8 bases. Germline V gene lookup returns CDR1 SGHVS and CDR2 FQNEAQ. Trimming took 5 bases from V and 9 from J; bases not matched to a gene: 3. The length of the CDR3 is 11 residues. The complete variable domain, with remaining parts taken from reference TRBV7-8 and TRBJ2-7, reads GAGVSQSPRYKVAKRGQDVALRCDPISGHVSLFWYQQALGQGPEFLTYFQNEAQLDKSGLPSDRFFAERPEGSVSTLKIQRTQQEDSAVYLCASSGDRGQYFGPGTRLTVT.

V gene TRBV5-4 combines with J gene TRBJ1-5, with no clear D. The V gene lost 0 bases and the J gene lost 4 bases, with 11 bases spanning the gap. This CDR3 has 15 amino acids. CDR1 is SGHNT and CDR2 is YYREEE in the germline V gene (reference sequence). The CDR3 DNA follows: TGTGCCAGCAGCTTGGCCCCCGACGGGAATCAGCCCCAGCATTTT. Its protein product is CASSLAPDGNQPQHF.

The rearrangement links TRBV2 to TRBJ2-2, with 7 bases aligning to TRBD1. Germline CDR1 is SNHLY and CDR2 is FYNNEI. The CDR3 has 14 residues. The V and J ends lost 7 bases and 0 bases, in that order; junction bases with no gene match: 2. This CDR3 is CASTTGANTGELFF. CDR3 sequence (DNA): TGTGCCAGCACTACAGGGGCGAACACCGGGGAGCTGTTTTTT.

The chain employs TRBV27 and TRBJ2-4, with D uncertain. V shed 8 bases and J shed 8 bases, with 13 bases lying between them. The CDR3 is 12 residues long. The germline CDR1 and CDR2 sequences are MNHEY and SMNVEV (reference sequence). CDR3 amino acids: CASGWRGDIQYF. The CDR3 coding sequence is TGTGCCAGCGGCTGGAGAGGAGACATTCAGTACTTC.

The rearrangement uses TRBV9 and TRBJ2-7; 7 positions agree with TRBD2. V trimming: 0 bases; J trimming: 6 bases; junction bases outside the gene matches: 3. Per germline, CDR1 SGDLS and CDR2 YYNGEE. The CDR3 runs 13 residues. The DNA of the CDR3 is TGTGCCAGCAGCGTAGGAGCGGGGTCCGAGCAGTACTTC. Translating it yields CASSVGAGSEQYF.

The chain combines TRBV20-1 with TRBJ2-7; a weak D match, TRBD2 (7 bases). The length of the CDR3 is 11 residues. Trimming shortened V by 5 bases and J by 7 bases, and 12 bases separated the two germline ends. Germline V gene data show CDR1 as DFQATT and CDR2 as SNEGSKA (reference sequence). The CDR3 DNA reads TGCAGTGCTGGGGGGGGCGAAGAGCAGTACTTC. Encoded protein: CSAGGGEEQYF.

Points on this clone: A read error may produce the germline difference seen at one junction end. The chain uses TRBV6-5 and TRBJ2-5; unclear D gene. CDR3 length: 11 residues. CDR1 and CDR2 from the germline V gene are MNHEY and SVGAGI. As DNA, the CDR3 is TGTGCCAGCAGTTACCAGGAGACCCAGTACTTC. Amino acids: CASSYQETQYF.

This clone was observed a single time. The J gene is TRBJ1-2, the V gene TRBV2; D perhaps matches TRBD1 (6 bases). V lost 1 base to trimming and J lost 12 bases, with 18 bases between them. The CDR3 is 14 residues long. Germline V gene data show CDR1 as SNHLY and CDR2 as FYNNEI. The CDR3 loop reads CASSEGAGALPNTF. CDR3 nucleotides: TGTGCCAGCAGTGAAGGAGCGGGGGCTCTCCCTAACACCTTC.

The CDR3 spells CSVEPWAGEFSEAFF. The CDR3 DNA reads TGCAGCGTTGAACCCTGGGCAGGGGAGTTTTCTGAAGCTTTCTTT. This chain connects TRBV29-1 to TRBJ1-1; tentative D call: TRBD1 (6 bases). The CDR3 is 15 residues long. Germline CDR1 SQVTM, CDR2 ANQGSEA. V was trimmed by 2 bases and J by 6 bases, leaving 19 bases between them.

This chain connects TRBV9 to TRBJ2-5; tentatively, D is TRBD2 (5 bases). Trimming left V 3 bases short and J 2 bases short, with 14 bases between. CDR3 length: 15 amino acids. Germline V gives CDR1 SGDLS, CDR2 YYNGEE. The DNA for the CDR3 is TGTGCCAGCAGCGCCTATACCGCGGGTCAAGAGACCCAGTACTTC. Encoded protein: CASSAYTAGQETQYF.

This chain connects TRBV6-1 to TRBJ2-1; TRBD2 matches 9 bases. The germline gives CDR1 MNHNS, CDR2 SASEGT. The CDR3 length is 18 residues. The junction had 12 bases not matched to a gene; V was cut back by 4 bases and J by 2 bases. As DNA, the CDR3 is TGTGCCAGCAGTGTTCGGGGGGCGGGGGGGTACCCCTACAATGAGCAGTTCTTC. Amino acids: CASSVRGAGGYPYNEQFF.

The V call is TRBV5-4, the J call TRBJ2-5; TRBD1 matches 7 bases. The V segment lost 4 bases and the J segment 5 bases; nucleotides outside the gene matches: 14. CDR3 length: 16 residues. The V gene's germline CDR1 is SGHNT and CDR2 YYREEE (reference sequence). CDR3: CASSPIRQGFRETQYF. The CDR3 region has the DNA TGTGCCAGCAGCCCCATCCGACAGGGTTTTCGGGAGACCCAGTACTTC.

The chain employs TRBV25-1 and TRBJ1-2; the D is unclear. Between the trimmed V and J ends, which lost 6 bases and 5 bases, there was a span of 7 bases. CDR1 is MGHDK, CDR2 SYGVNS, per germline. This CDR3 is built from 11 residues. Here the CDR3 reads CASSEAYGYTF. In nucleotides, the CDR3 is TGTGCCAGCAGCGAGGCGTATGGCTACACCTTC.

The chain has TRBV9 and TRBJ2-2, with D maybe TRBD2 (6 bases). The CDR3 has 16 amino acids. Germline CDR1 and CDR2: SGDLS and YYNGEE. Trimming shortened V by 1 base and J by 5 bases, and 15 bases separated the two germline ends. For the CDR3, the DNA is TGTGCCAGCAGCGTATGGGCCGGGAGTCGGACCGGGGAGCTGTTTTTT. Protein sequence: CASSVWAGSRTGELFF. The entire variable domain, with the rest obtained from reference TRBV9 and TRBJ2-2, is as follows: DSGVTQTPKHLITATGQRVTLRCSPRSGDLSVYWYQQSLDQGLQFLIQYYNGEERAKGNILERFSAQQFPDLHSELNLSSLELGDSALYFCASSVWAGSRTGELFFGEGSRLTVL.

The chain uses TRBV15 and TRBJ2-3, with D unclear. The ends were cut back, 6 bases at V and 0 bases at J, with 16 bases in the middle. Germline V gene sequence: CDR1 LNHNV, CDR2 YYDKDF (reference sequence). The CDR3 consists of 16 residues. CDR3 DNA: TGTGCCACCAGAGACCTTCTAGGCTCTAGCACAGATACGCAGTATTTT. This gives the protein CATRDLLGSSTDTQYF.